The TCR beta chain under discussion was sequenced for a study of T-cell memory formation after mild COVID-19. Regarding the study as a whole: Within pre-infection memory, some responding clones were found, suggesting cross-reactive memory joined.

Trimming removed 0 bases from V and 0 bases from J, with 13 bases in between. The CDR3 runs to 17 residues. Looked up from germline, CDR1 is SGHDT and CDR2 is YYEEEE. With respect to this clonotype: Its antigen remains unidentified.

Using its own MiXCR run on the 5' RACE reads, TCRdb lists one record per CDR3 protein. The sample includes just over 350,000 distinct CDR3 sequences, over 13% of them seen just once. This sequence joins TRBV5-6 and TRBJ2-1; D is unclear. This TCR was recovered from a man aged 18 to 35 who had mild COVID-19 (a few samples of this study predate the infection). Cell type and time point are not known. The sequenced sample was PBMCs or a T cell subset sorted from them (not recorded which). The CDR3 loop is CASSLAKQYNSYNEQFF. In DNA form, the CDR3 reads TGTGCCAGCAGCTTGGCCAAACAGTACAACTCCTACAATGAGCAGTTCTTC.